This entry lists 19 T cell receptor beta chains sequenced from one sample in a study of blood T cell repertoires in COVID-19. Some clones are missing from TCRdb's copy, which holds only in-frame ones; the method was immunoSEQ multiplex PCR. This table holds around 310,000 clones, roughly 89% found once. Sequenced sample: peripheral blood. All receptors come from a woman aged 40 to 50 with COVID-19, enrolled during active disease.

This rearrangement joins TRBV11-1 to TRBJ1-1; 7 bases map to TRBD1. The V gene end was trimmed by 4 bases and the J gene end by 4 bases; junction bases not matched to a gene: 9. The CDR3 runs to 15 residues. Germline V gene lookup returns CDR1 SGHAT and CDR2 FQDESV (reference sequence). The CDR3 protein is CASSSPGGGFTEAFF. Written as DNA, the CDR3 is TGTGCCAGCAGCTCACCGGGAGGGGGCTTCACTGAAGCTTTCTTT.

The chain is built from TRBV6-1 and TRBJ2-2; D is uncertain. The germline gives CDR1 MNHNS, CDR2 SASEGT. CDR3 length: 13 residues. Trimming removed 2 bases at V and 6 bases at J, with 7 bases between. In DNA form, the CDR3 reads TGTGCCAGCAGTGAACCGAGGTCCGGGGAGCTGTTTTTT. Translation: CASSEPRSGELFF.

This chain uses TRBV7-8 with TRBJ1-6; no reliable D call. CDR1 and CDR2 from the germline V gene are SGHVS and FQNEAQ. The CDR3 loop spans 16 amino acids. Trimming took off 0 bases at V and 9 bases at J, with 15 bases between the two ends. CDR3 residues: CASSLARSPWSSPLHF. CDR3 bases: TGTGCCAGCAGCTTAGCGAGGTCCCCTTGGAGTTCACCCCTCCACTTT.

Details on this clone: One end of the junction fails to match germline, which may point to a read error. The V gene is TRBV30, the J gene TRBJ1-1, with a possible D match to TRBD1 (6 bases). CDR3 size: 16 residues. Looked up from germline, CDR1 is GTSNPN and CDR2 is SVGIG (reference sequence). CDR3 DNA: TGTGCCTGGAGTGCAAACTGGGGGGGGCGACACACTGAAGTTTTCTTT. This translates into CAWSANWGGRHTEVFF.

V gene TRBV4-3 combines with J gene TRBJ2-1; no definite D call. Germline V gene sequence: CDR1 LGHNA, CDR2 YSLEER. The CDR3 runs to 14 residues. V shed 0 bases and J shed 8 bases, with 11 bases lying between them. The CDR3 spells CASSQDNNAHEQFF. The CDR3 DNA reads TGCGCCAGCAGCCAAGATAACAACGCCCATGAGCAGTTCTTC.

The rearrangement links TRBV11-2 to TRBJ2-7; D is undetermined. The CDR3 spans 13 residues. V dropped 3 bases and J dropped 4 bases, with 10 bases sitting between them. The germline V gene has CDR1 SGHAT and CDR2 FQNNGV. CDR3 region: CASSFSQNYEQYF. CDR3 bases: TGTGCCAGCAGCTTTTCACAGAATTACGAGCAGTACTTC.

The chain joins TRBV28 to TRBJ2-5; D might be TRBD2 (6 bases). This CDR3 has 16 residues. Germline lookup yields CDR1 MDHEN and CDR2 SYDVKM. With 4 bases removed from V and 3 bases from J, the gap between germline ends came to 18 bases. CDR3 in DNA: TGTGCCAGCAGTTCCCAGAAAAGCAGGGAGGAAGAGACCCAGTACTTC. Amino acid sequence: CASSSQKSREEETQYF.

The rearrangement uses TRBV28 and TRBJ2-7, with 11 bases fitting TRBD1. The V gene end was trimmed by 4 bases and the J gene end by 3 bases; junction bases not matched to a gene: 5. Germline CDR1 reads MDHEN; CDR2 reads SYDVKM. This CDR3 is 15 amino acids long. The CDR3 bases are TGTGCCAGCAGTTCGGGACAGGGGGAGGTCTACGAGCAGTACTTC. Translation: CASSSGQGEVYEQYF.

As regards this clone: Its ends do not fully match the called genes, so a read error is possible. The rearrangement joins TRBV11-2 to TRBJ2-1, with D perhaps matching TRBD2 (6 bases). There are 11 residues in the CDR3. Looked up from germline, CDR1 is SGHAT and CDR2 is FQNNGV. For the CDR3, the DNA is TGTGCCAGCAGCTTAGAACGACTAGTAATCTTC. Translation gives CASSLERLVIF.

CDR3 sequence reads: CATPSGEANYGYTF. The CDR3 DNA follows: TGTGCCACCCCTTCGGGGGAGGCTAACTATGGCTACACCTTC. V and J are TRBV2 and TRBJ1-2, with D possibly being TRBD1 (5 bases). There are 14 residues in the CDR3. V dropped 10 bases and J dropped 0 bases, with 15 bases sitting between them. CDR1 and CDR2 from the germline V gene are SNHLY and FYNNEI.

The V gene is TRBV5-1, the J gene TRBJ1-1; 7 positions agree with TRBD1. V lost 0 bases to trimming and J lost 5 bases; unmatched junction nucleotides: 7. There are 15 residues in the CDR3. Germline V gives CDR1 SGHRS, CDR2 YFSETQ. The CDR3 DNA sequence: TGCGCCAGCAGCTTGGGGGCAGGGGGAAGGACTGAAGCTTTCTTT. Translated: CASSLGAGGRTEAFF.

The chain couples TRBV28 to TRBJ2-2, with 7 bases fitting TRBD1. V trimming: 6 bases; J trimming: 2 bases; junction bases outside the gene matches: 3. This CDR3 region has 14 residues. Germline CDR1 is MDHEN and CDR2 is SYDVKM. The CDR3 spells CASRIGGNTGELFF. The CDR3 DNA reads as TGTGCCAGCAGAATAGGGGGCAACACCGGGGAGCTGTTTTTT.

V usage is TRBV12-3 or TRBV12-4 and J usage is TRBJ2-3; 10 bases agree with TRBD2. The CDR3 totals 13 residues. Trimming removed 7 bases from V and 9 bases from J; junction bases left unmatched: 7. The CDR3 DNA reads TGTGCCAGCAAAATAGCGGGGGGTCACACGCAGTATTTT. Translation gives CASKIAGGHTQYF.

This rearrangement joins TRBV5-4 to TRBJ2-3; D not resolved. The germline V and J ends were trimmed by 4 bases and 2 bases, with 14 bases remaining between them. Germline CDR1 and CDR2: SGHNT and YYREEE (reference sequence). The CDR3 runs 15 residues. In DNA form, the CDR3 reads TGTGCCAGCAGCCAAGCGCAAGCTCACACAGATACGCAGTATTTT. Its protein is CASSQAQAHTDTQYF.

This chain links TRBV29-1 with TRBJ1-5; possibly TRBD1 for D (6 bases). The germline V and J ends were trimmed by 6 bases and 0 bases, with 15 bases remaining between them. Germline V gene lookup returns CDR1 SQVTM and CDR2 ANQGSEA. The CDR3 is 15 residues long. Here the CDR3 reads CSVKTEGDSNQPQHF. DNA for the CDR3: TGCAGCGTCAAGACTGAGGGGGATAGCAATCAGCCCCAGCATTTT.

The chain combines TRBV27 with TRBJ2-7; no clear D. This CDR3 has 13 residues. The germline V gene has CDR1 MNHEY and CDR2 SMNVEV (reference sequence). The V and J ends lost 2 bases and 4 bases respectively, with 9 bases between them. In DNA form, the CDR3 reads TGTGCCAGCAGTTTAAATCGGTTGTACGAGCAGTACTTC. As protein: CASSLNRLYEQYF.

This chain links TRBV27 with TRBJ2-7; 14 bases are a match to TRBD2. Germline assignment: CDR1 MNHEY and CDR2 SMNVEV (reference sequence). This CDR3 comprises 21 residues. With V trimmed by 3 bases and J by 4 bases, 20 bases remained unmatched. The CDR3: CASSFRFRGLSGTSGSYEQYF. CDR3 sequence (DNA): TGTGCCAGCAGTTTCAGGTTTAGGGGCCTTAGCGGGACTAGCGGGAGTTACGAGCAGTACTTC.

V gene TRBV21-1 combines with J gene TRBJ1-5; the DNA was not used to check the table's D call, TRBD1. TRBV21-1 is recorded as a pseudogene. The CDR3 sequence is 19 residues long. CDR3 region: CASSSSGTAPRVSNQPQHF. CDR3 nucleotides: TGTGCCAGCAGCAGCTCCGGGACAGCCCCTCGGGTTAGCAATCAGCCCCAGCATTTT.

J is TRBJ2-5 and V is TRBV12-3 or TRBV12-4; the match to TRBD1 covers 7 bases. J was trimmed by 4 bases and V by 3 bases; bases with no gene match: 2. The CDR3 totals 13 residues. The CDR3 DNA follows: TGTGCCAGCAGTTTGAACAGGGGAGAGACCCAGTACTTC. This codes for CASSLNRGETQYF.